The clone carrying this TCR beta chain was seen once. Its target is unknown. The data belong to a study of T cell repertoires in cytomegalovirus infection. Looking at the study overall: Both a matching HLA type and CMV infection were indicated by public TCR beta signatures.

Study-level points and caveats: Cumulative public TCR beta family frequency identified carriers of CMV plus the relevant HLA. Clonotype analysis showed dominance of the ex vivo response by HLA-C-restricted CMV-specific TCR beta clonotypes.

The CDR3 extends over 15 amino acids. Trimming took 4 bases from V and 6 from J, leaving 16 bases between them. CDR1 is MGHRA and CDR2 is YSYEKL in the germline V gene. TCRdb re-analysed the reads in MiXCR, keeping a single row per CDR3 protein. The table has under 200,000 distinct CDR3 sequences, roughly 22% seen once. Sample: CD8+ T cells from cultured PBMCs, taken from culture after CMV antigen stimulation. The chain couples TRBV4-1 to TRBJ2-1; D remains unclear. This TCR was sampled from a human donor in good health (CMV status not recorded). Some clones in this sample may be carry-over from other donors' samples. CDR3 nucleotide sequence: TGCGCCAGCAGCCCGTCCTTTGACCCTTTCAATGAGCAGTTCTTC. This sequence encodes CASSPSFDPFNEQFF.